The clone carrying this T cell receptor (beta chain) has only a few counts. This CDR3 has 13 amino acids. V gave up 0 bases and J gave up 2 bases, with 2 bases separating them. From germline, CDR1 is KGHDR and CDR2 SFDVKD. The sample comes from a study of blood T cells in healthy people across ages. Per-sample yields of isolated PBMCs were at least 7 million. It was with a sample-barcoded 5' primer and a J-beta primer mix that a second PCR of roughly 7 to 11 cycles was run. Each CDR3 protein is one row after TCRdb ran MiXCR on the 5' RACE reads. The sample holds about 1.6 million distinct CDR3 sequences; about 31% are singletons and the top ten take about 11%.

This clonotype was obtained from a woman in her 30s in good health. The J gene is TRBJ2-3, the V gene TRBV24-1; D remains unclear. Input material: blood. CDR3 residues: CATSDLVTDTQYF. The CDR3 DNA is TGTGCCACCAGTGATTTGGTCACAGATACGCAGTATTTT.